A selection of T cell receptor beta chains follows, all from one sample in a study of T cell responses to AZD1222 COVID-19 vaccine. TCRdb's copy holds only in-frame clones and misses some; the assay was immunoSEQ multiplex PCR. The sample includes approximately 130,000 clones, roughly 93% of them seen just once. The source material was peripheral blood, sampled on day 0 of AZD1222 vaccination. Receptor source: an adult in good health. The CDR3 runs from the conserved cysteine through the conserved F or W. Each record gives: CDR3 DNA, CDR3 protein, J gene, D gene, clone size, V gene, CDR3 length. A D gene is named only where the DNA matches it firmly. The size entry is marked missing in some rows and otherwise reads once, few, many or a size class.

CDR3 DNA: TGTGCCAGCAGGCCGGACCGTTCGGGGGGAAACACCATATATTTT
CDR3 protein: CASRPDRSGGNTIYF
J gene: TRBJ1-3
D gene: NA
clone size: NA
V gene: TRBV6-5
CDR3 length: 15

CDR3 DNA: TGTGCCAGCAGAATCCTCTTGCGGACAGGTGGATATGGCTACACCTTC
CDR3 protein: CASRILLRTGGYGYTF
J gene: TRBJ1-2
D gene: TRBD1
clone size: NA
V gene: TRBV27
CDR3 length: 16

CDR3 DNA: TGTGCCAGCAGTGGGACAGGGGACGGCTATACGCAGTATTTT
CDR3 protein: CASSGTGDGYTQYF
J gene: TRBJ2-3
D gene: TRBD1
clone size: once
V gene: TRBV27
CDR3 length: 14

CDR3 DNA: TGTGCCAGCAGTTTAGGAAGGGTAAGAACTGAAGCTTTCTTT
CDR3 protein: CASSLGRVRTEAFF
J gene: TRBJ1-1
D gene: NA
clone size: NA
V gene: TRBV28
CDR3 length: 14

CDR3 DNA: TGTGCCAGCTCACCACCAGTACGGACAGATACGCAGTATTTT
CDR3 protein: CASSPPVRTDTQYF
J gene: TRBJ2-3
D gene: NA
clone size: NA
V gene: TRBV18
CDR3 length: 14

CDR3 DNA: TGTGCCAGCAGTTTACAGGTCTGGGATGAGCAGTTCTTC
CDR3 protein: CASSLQVWDEQFF
J gene: TRBJ2-1
D gene: NA
clone size: NA
V gene: TRBV27
CDR3 length: 13

CDR3 DNA: TGTGCCAGCACCACGGGCAGGGCGGTTGAAGCTTTCTTT
CDR3 protein: CASTTGRAVEAFF
J gene: TRBJ1-1
D gene: NA
clone size: once
V gene: TRBV28
CDR3 length: 13

CDR3 DNA: TGCGCCAGCAGCTCGGGGCTTGGGATGAACACTGAAGCTTTCTTT
CDR3 protein: CASSSGLGMNTEAFF
J gene: TRBJ1-1
D gene: NA
clone size: NA
V gene: TRBV5-1
CDR3 length: 15

CDR3 DNA: TGTGCCACCGGGACGGTCGAATCGGACGGCTATGGCTACACCTTC
CDR3 protein: CATGTVESDGYGYTF
J gene: TRBJ1-2
D gene: NA
clone size: NA
V gene: TRBV10-3
CDR3 length: 15

CDR3 DNA: TGTGCCACCAGTGACTCGGCGGGACAGGCGACATACAATGAGCAGTTCTTC
CDR3 protein: CATSDSAGQATYNEQFF
J gene: TRBJ2-1
D gene: TRBD1
clone size: NA
V gene: TRBV24-1
CDR3 length: 17

CDR3 DNA: TGTGCCAGCAGTTTTTCAGGGGCGGCTTCCTACGAGCAGTACTTC
CDR3 protein: CASSFSGAASYEQYF
J gene: TRBJ2-7
D gene: NA
clone size: NA
V gene: TRBV27
CDR3 length: 15

CDR3 DNA: TGCGCCAGCAGCCCTGGAACTAGCGGGAGGTTAGAGACCCAGTACTTC
CDR3 protein: CASSPGTSGRLETQYF
J gene: TRBJ2-5
D gene: TRBD2
clone size: once
V gene: TRBV5-1
CDR3 length: 16

CDR3 DNA: TGCGCCAGCAGCTTATACGGACAGGTCAGCTACGAGCAGTACTTC
CDR3 protein: CASSLYGQVSYEQYF
J gene: TRBJ2-7
D gene: TRBD1
clone size: NA
V gene: TRBV5-1
CDR3 length: 15

CDR3 DNA: TGCGCCAGCAGCCAAGATACGGGAGTCTCCTACGAGCAGTACTTC
CDR3 protein: CASSQDTGVSYEQYF
J gene: TRBJ2-7
D gene: NA
clone size: NA
V gene: TRBV4-3
CDR3 length: 15

CDR3 DNA: TGTGCCAGTAGTACAAGGACCGGGGAGCTGTTTTTT
CDR3 protein: CASSTRTGELFF
J gene: TRBJ2-2
D gene: NA
clone size: NA
V gene: TRBV19
CDR3 length: 12

CDR3 DNA: TGTGCCATCAGTGATCCGCCAGGGCATGAGCAGTACTTC
CDR3 protein: CAISDPPGHEQYF
J gene: TRBJ2-7
D gene: NA
clone size: NA
V gene: TRBV10-3
CDR3 length: 13

CDR3 DNA: TGCAGTGCTAGAGACCCAAGGAGGGCGCATTTT
CDR3 protein: CSARDPRRAHF
J gene: TRBJ1-5
D gene: NA
clone size: medium-sized
V gene: TRBV20-1
CDR3 length: 11

CDR3 DNA: TGTGCCAGTAGTCCCAGCCGAAAGGGGGTGTATGGAAACACCATATATTTT
CDR3 protein: CASSPSRKGVYGNTIYF
J gene: TRBJ1-3
D gene: NA
clone size: NA
V gene: TRBV19
CDR3 length: 17

CDR3 DNA: TGTGCCAGCATCCTAGCGGGAGGTGAGCAGTACTTC
CDR3 protein: CASILAGGEQYF
J gene: TRBJ2-7
D gene: TRBD2
clone size: NA
V gene: TRBV2
CDR3 length: 12

CDR3 DNA: TGTGCCAGCAGCCAAGATCTGGACAGGGCCTACGAGCAGTACTTC
CDR3 protein: CASSQDLDRAYEQYF
J gene: TRBJ2-7
D gene: TRBD1
clone size: NA
V gene: TRBV4-2
CDR3 length: 15

CDR3 DNA: TGTGCCAGCAGCCCGTCGGGGTACACAGATACGCAGTATTTT
CDR3 protein: CASSPSGYTDTQYF
J gene: TRBJ2-3
D gene: NA
clone size: NA
V gene: TRBV3-1/TRBV3-2
CDR3 length: 14

CDR3 DNA: TGTGCCAGCAGTTACTCCTTGGAGGGGGCTGTCGGTACGCAGTATTTT
CDR3 protein: CASSYSLEGAVGTQYF
J gene: TRBJ2-3
D gene: NA
clone size: NA
V gene: TRBV6-5
CDR3 length: 16

CDR3 DNA: TGCAGCGTTCGGGATGGAACATATGGCTACACCTTC
CDR3 protein: CSVRDGTYGYTF
J gene: TRBJ1-2
D gene: NA
clone size: NA
V gene: TRBV29-1
CDR3 length: 12

CDR3 DNA: TGCAGCGTTCCCGGGGGGGGTAATGAGCAGTTCTTC
CDR3 protein: CSVPGGGNEQFF
J gene: TRBJ2-1
D gene: TRBD2
clone size: NA
V gene: TRBV29-1
CDR3 length: 12

CDR3 DNA: TGTGCCTGCGGACGGAATAATCAGCCCCAGCATTTT
CDR3 protein: CACGRNNQPQHF
J gene: TRBJ1-5
D gene: NA
clone size: NA
V gene: TRBV30
CDR3 length: 12

CDR3 DNA: TGTGCCAGCAGTATTAAGGGACAGGTCAATCAGCCCCAGCATTTT
CDR3 protein: CASSIKGQVNQPQHF
J gene: TRBJ1-5
D gene: TRBD1
clone size: NA
V gene: TRBV6-5
CDR3 length: 15

CDR3 DNA: TGTGCCAGCAGTTTTGGGGAACAGCCCCAGCATTTT
CDR3 protein: CASSFGEQPQHF
J gene: TRBJ1-5
D gene: NA
clone size: NA
V gene: TRBV12-3/TRBV12-4
CDR3 length: 12

CDR3 DNA: TGCGCCAGCAGCCAGTTGACAGGTGGGGCCTACGAGCAGTACTTC
CDR3 protein: CASSQLTGGAYEQYF
J gene: TRBJ2-7
D gene: NA
clone size: NA
V gene: TRBV4-3
CDR3 length: 15

CDR3 DNA: TGTGCCAGCAGCCCCGGGACTAGCGGATACGAGCAGTACTTC
CDR3 protein: CASSPGTSGYEQYF
J gene: TRBJ2-7
D gene: TRBD2
clone size: NA
V gene: TRBV7-6
CDR3 length: 14

CDR3 DNA: TGTGCCAGCAGCCGGCGGACAGGGGGCTATCAAAAACTGTTTTTT
CDR3 protein: CASSRRTGGYQKLFF
J gene: TRBJ1-4
D gene: TRBD1
clone size: NA
V gene: TRBV14
CDR3 length: 15

CDR3 DNA: TGTGCCAGCTCACGGTCAGGGTCTGGACAGCCCCAGCATTTT
CDR3 protein: CASSRSGSGQPQHF
J gene: TRBJ1-5
D gene: NA
clone size: NA
V gene: TRBV18
CDR3 length: 14

CDR3 DNA: TGCGCCAGCAGCCAAGATACCCCTGGACCCTACAATGAGCAGTTCTTC
CDR3 protein: CASSQDTPGPYNEQFF
J gene: TRBJ2-1
D gene: NA
clone size: NA
V gene: TRBV4-3
CDR3 length: 16

CDR3 DNA: TGCGCCAGCAGCCTTGATTCTCGCCCAGTAACGCAGTATTTT
CDR3 protein: CASSLDSRPVTQYF
J gene: TRBJ2-3
D gene: NA
clone size: once
V gene: TRBV5-1
CDR3 length: 14

CDR3 DNA: TGCGCCAGCAGCTTGGAGGTCCCGGGGATCCATGGCTACACCTTC
CDR3 protein: CASSLEVPGIHGYTF
J gene: TRBJ1-2
D gene: NA
clone size: NA
V gene: TRBV5-1
CDR3 length: 15

CDR3 DNA: TGTGCCAGCAGTTACTCGAACCCCAGTGGAGGAAACACCATATATTTT
CDR3 protein: CASSYSNPSGGNTIYF
J gene: TRBJ1-3
D gene: NA
clone size: NA
V gene: TRBV6-5
CDR3 length: 16

CDR3 DNA: TGTGCCAGCTCACCCCCTGGGGCTGAAGCTTTCTTT
CDR3 protein: CASSPPGAEAFF
J gene: TRBJ1-1
D gene: NA
clone size: NA
V gene: TRBV18
CDR3 length: 12

CDR3 DNA: TGTGCCAGCAGTTCACGACAGGGTGGCACTGAAGCTTTCTTT
CDR3 protein: CASSSRQGGTEAFF
J gene: TRBJ1-1
D gene: TRBD1
clone size: NA
V gene: TRBV6-5
CDR3 length: 14

CDR3 DNA: TGTGCCAGCAGCCCGGGACTAGCGGGAGGTCCCTACGAGCAGTACTTC
CDR3 protein: CASSPGLAGGPYEQYF
J gene: TRBJ2-7
D gene: TRBD2
clone size: NA
V gene: TRBV7-6
CDR3 length: 16

CDR3 DNA: TGTGCCAGCAGTGAAAGCCCAGCACAGGGGCGAACTGAAGCTTTCTTT
CDR3 protein: CASSESPAQGRTEAFF
J gene: TRBJ1-1
D gene: TRBD1
clone size: NA
V gene: TRBV6-1
CDR3 length: 16

CDR3 DNA: TGTGCCAGCAGCCGACAGGGGGCCTACGAGCAGTACTTC
CDR3 protein: CASSRQGAYEQYF
J gene: TRBJ2-7
D gene: TRBD1
clone size: NA
V gene: TRBV28
CDR3 length: 13

CDR3 DNA: TGCGCCAGCAGGAGGGGCGTAGACACCGGGGAGCTGTTTTTT
CDR3 protein: CASRRGVDTGELFF
J gene: TRBJ2-2
D gene: NA
clone size: NA
V gene: TRBV5-1
CDR3 length: 14

CDR3 DNA: TGTGCCTGGTGGTTAGGGGCTTGGACTGAAGCTTTCTTT
CDR3 protein: CAWWLGAWTEAFF
J gene: TRBJ1-1
D gene: NA
clone size: NA
V gene: TRBV30
CDR3 length: 13

CDR3 DNA: TGTGCCAGCAGCCAGACAGCCTATGGCTACACCTTC
CDR3 protein: CASSQTAYGYTF
J gene: TRBJ1-2
D gene: NA
clone size: NA
V gene: TRBV3-1/TRBV3-2
CDR3 length: 12